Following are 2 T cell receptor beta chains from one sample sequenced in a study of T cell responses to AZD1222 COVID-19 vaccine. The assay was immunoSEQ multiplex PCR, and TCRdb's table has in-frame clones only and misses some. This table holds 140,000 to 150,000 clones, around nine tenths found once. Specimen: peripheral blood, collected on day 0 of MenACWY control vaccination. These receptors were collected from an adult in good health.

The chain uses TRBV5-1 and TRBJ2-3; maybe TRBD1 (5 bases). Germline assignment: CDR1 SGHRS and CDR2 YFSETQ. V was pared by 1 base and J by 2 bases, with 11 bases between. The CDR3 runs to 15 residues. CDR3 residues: CASSLWGGPTDTQYF. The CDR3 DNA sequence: TGCGCCAGCAGCTTGTGGGGCGGACCCACAGATACGCAGTATTTT.

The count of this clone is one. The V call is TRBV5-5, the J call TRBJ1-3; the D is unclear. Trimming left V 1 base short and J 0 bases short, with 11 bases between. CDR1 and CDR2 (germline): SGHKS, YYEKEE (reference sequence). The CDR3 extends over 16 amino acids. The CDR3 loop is CASSLNGENSGNTIYF. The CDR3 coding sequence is TGTGCCAGCAGCTTGAACGGGGAAAACTCTGGAAACACCATATATTTT.